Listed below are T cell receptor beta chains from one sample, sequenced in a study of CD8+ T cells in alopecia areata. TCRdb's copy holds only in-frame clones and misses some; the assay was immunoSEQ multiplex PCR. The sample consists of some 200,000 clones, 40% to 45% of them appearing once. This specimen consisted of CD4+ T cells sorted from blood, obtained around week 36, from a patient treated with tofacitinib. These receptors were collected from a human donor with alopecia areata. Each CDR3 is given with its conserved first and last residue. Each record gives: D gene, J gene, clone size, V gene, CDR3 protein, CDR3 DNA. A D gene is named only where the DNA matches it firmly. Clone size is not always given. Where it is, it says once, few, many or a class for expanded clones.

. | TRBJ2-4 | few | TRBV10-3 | CAISESNIQYF | TGTGCCATCAGTGAGTCGAACATTCAGTACTTC
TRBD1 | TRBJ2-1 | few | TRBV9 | CASSVDGGTGASTRFF | TGTGCCAGCAGCGTAGATGGAGGGACAGGGGCCTCAACGAGGTTCTTC
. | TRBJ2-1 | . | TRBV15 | CATSRPPSNEQFF | TGTGCCACCAGCAGACCCCCCTCCAATGAGCAGTTCTTC
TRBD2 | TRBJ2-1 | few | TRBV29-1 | CSVGVRGISYNEQFF | TGCAGCGTGGGGGTGCGGGGGATATCCTACAATGAGCAGTTCTTC
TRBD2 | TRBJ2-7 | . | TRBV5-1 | CASSLTSGSTEQYF | TGCGCCAGCAGCTTGACTAGCGGGAGTACCGAGCAGTACTTC
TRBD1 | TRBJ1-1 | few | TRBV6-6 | CASSHGQGAAFF | TGTGCCAGCAGCCATGGACAGGGAGCGGCCTTTTTT
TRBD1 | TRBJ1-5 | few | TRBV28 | CASSDGQANQPQHF | TGTGCCAGCAGTGATGGACAGGCCAATCAGCCCCAGCATTTT
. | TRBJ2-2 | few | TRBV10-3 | CAISEASLTGELFF | TGTGCCATCAGTGAAGCTAGCCTCACCGGGGAGCTGTTTTTT
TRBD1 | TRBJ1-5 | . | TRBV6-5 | CASRRTGRGPQHF | TGTGCCAGCAGGAGGACAGGGAGAGGGCCCCAGCATTTT
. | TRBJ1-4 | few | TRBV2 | CASSPSGEKLFF | TGTGCCAGCAGCCCCTCGGGCGAAAAACTGTTTTTT
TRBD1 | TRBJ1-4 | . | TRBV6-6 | CASSSPDRENEKLFF | TGTGCCAGCAGTTCCCCGGACAGGGAGAATGAAAAACTGTTTTTT